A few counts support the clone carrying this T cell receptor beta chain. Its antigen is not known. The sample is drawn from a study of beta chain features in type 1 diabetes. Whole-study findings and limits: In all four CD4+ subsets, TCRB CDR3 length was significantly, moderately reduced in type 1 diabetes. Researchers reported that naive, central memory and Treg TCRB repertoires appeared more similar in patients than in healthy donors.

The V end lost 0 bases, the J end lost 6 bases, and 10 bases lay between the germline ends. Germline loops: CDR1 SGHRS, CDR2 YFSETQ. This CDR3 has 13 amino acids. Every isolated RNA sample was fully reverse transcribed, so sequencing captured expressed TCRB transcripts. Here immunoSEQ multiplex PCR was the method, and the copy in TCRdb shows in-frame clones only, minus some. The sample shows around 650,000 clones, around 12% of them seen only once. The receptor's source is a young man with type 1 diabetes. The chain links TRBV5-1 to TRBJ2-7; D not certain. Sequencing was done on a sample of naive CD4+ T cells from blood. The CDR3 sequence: CASSLALGSEQYF. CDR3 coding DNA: TGCGCCAGCAGCTTGGCGCTCGGATCCGAGCAGTACTTC.